These 11 T cell receptor beta chains were sequenced from one sample in a study of identical twins. One entry per CDR3 protein results from TCRdb running MiXCR on the 5' RACE reads. The data hold 600,000 to 800,000 distinct CDR3 sequences, with 20% to 25% observed a single time. These same data were also listed under a study on T cells expressing NK-cell markers.

The sequencing sample was made of PBMCs. The receptors stem from a woman under 30 in good health.

This clonotype has ten or more counts. The chain couples TRBV7-9 to TRBJ1-6; weak D call: TRBD1 (5 bases). Deletions cut 5 bases from V and 9 bases from J, with 11 bases between. The CDR3 has 13 residues. Germline CDR1 and CDR2: SEHNR and FQNEAQ (reference sequence). The CDR3 DNA follows: TGTGCCAGCAGCGGGGCACGAATTTCACCCCTCCACTTT. Residues: CASSGARISPLHF.

J is TRBJ2-6 and V is TRBV18; D is uncertain. V lost 8 bases to trimming and J lost 0 bases, with 8 bases between them. The CDR3 spans 14 residues. Germline CDR1 reads KGHSH; CDR2 reads LQKENI. CDR3 loop: CASAQNSGANVLTF. In nucleotides, the CDR3 is TGTGCCAGCGCGCAGAACTCTGGGGCCAACGTCCTGACTTTC.

This clonotype was counted between two and nine times. The genes are TRBV6-5 and TRBJ2-2; a weak D match, TRBD2 (5 bases). The V gene's germline CDR1 is MNHEY and CDR2 SVGAGI. The CDR3 is 18 amino acids. V lost 0 bases and J 5 bases, leaving 19 bases between the germline ends. The CDR3 here is CASSYSMAPVRRTGELFF. The DNA of the CDR3 is TGTGCCAGCAGTTACTCGATGGCCCCGGTCAGGAGGACCGGGGAGCTGTTTTTT.

This clonotype was counted between two and nine times. This CDR3 reads CASSEGTARDTEAFF. The CDR3 bases are TGTGCCAGCAGCGAAGGGACGGCGAGGGACACTGAAGCTTTCTTT. The rearrangement uses TRBV12-3 or TRBV12-4 and TRBJ1-1; tentatively, D is TRBD1 (5 bases). The length of the CDR3 is 15 residues. V gave up 6 bases and J gave up 3 bases, with 17 bases separating them.

This clonotype came up a few times. The chain recombines TRBV20-1 with TRBJ2-7; unclear D gene. V dropped 4 bases and J dropped 6 bases, with 10 bases sitting between them. This CDR3 contains 11 residues. Germline assignment: CDR1 DFQATT and CDR2 SNEGSKA (reference sequence). The CDR3 spells CSAILKGEQYF. In DNA, the CDR3 is TGCAGTGCTATTCTAAAGGGCGAGCAGTACTTC.

This clonotype appeared a few times. This chain connects TRBV20-1 to TRBJ2-1; a weak D match, TRBD2 (5 bases). The germline gives CDR1 DFQATT, CDR2 SNEGSKA (reference sequence). The CDR3 has 12 residues. The V end was cut by 2 bases, the J end by 13 bases, with 15 bases between. As DNA, the CDR3 is TGCAGTGCTAGACGACGGGAACAAGACCAGTTCTTC. Protein product: CSARRREQDQFF.

V usage is TRBV7-8 and J usage is TRBJ1-4; D unresolved. Trimming removed 1 base from V and 10 bases from J, with 4 bases in between. The CDR3 loop spans 11 amino acids. CDR1 and CDR2 from the germline V gene are SGHVS and FQNEAQ. The CDR3: CASSLDGKLFF. The CDR3 DNA reads as TGTGCCAGCAGCTTAGACGGAAAACTGTTTTTT.

This clonotype showed up just a few times. The V call is TRBV20-1, the J call TRBJ2-3; TRBD2 agrees at 8 bases. The CDR3 is 14 residues long. Germline CDR1 DFQATT, CDR2 SNEGSKA (reference sequence). The V gene end was trimmed by 6 bases and the J gene end by 3 bases; junction bases not matched to a gene: 8. In nucleotides, the CDR3 is TGCAGTGCGACCAGCGGGAGTAGGACAGATACGCAGTATTTT. This encodes CSATSGSRTDTQYF.

This clonotype was recorded many times. The V call is TRBV29-1, the J call TRBJ2-7; D is ambiguous. Germline-derived CDR1 and CDR2 are SQVTM and ANQGSEA. The V gene lost 6 bases and the J gene lost 5 bases, with 11 bases spanning the gap. The CDR3 totals 11 residues. Here the CDR3 reads CSVVSRDEQYF. Written as DNA, the CDR3 is TGCAGCGTGGTCTCCCGGGACGAGCAGTACTTC.

The chain recombines TRBV6-1 with TRBJ2-7, with D hard to call. V lost 10 bases and J lost 2, with 15 bases in between. The CDR3 sequence is 13 residues long. Germline V gene lookup returns CDR1 MNHNS and CDR2 SASEGT. CDR3 coding DNA: TGTGCCATAAGACGTGACGGCACCTACGAGCAGTACTTC. This encodes CAIRRDGTYEQYF.

This rearrangement joins TRBV5-1 to TRBJ1-2, with TRBD1 as a possible D gene (5 bases). CDR1 is SGHRS, CDR2 YFSETQ, per germline. Trimming took off 0 bases at V and 8 bases at J, with 20 bases between the two ends. The CDR3 totals 16 residues. CDR3 DNA: TGCGCCAGCAGCTTGGCCGAGTCAGGGAGCGGCTACGGCTACACCTTC. Encoded protein: CASSLAESGSGYGYTF.